Each of the 23 T cell receptor beta chains below was sequenced from the same sample in a study of regulatory T cells in long-lasting Graves disease. Library construction for TCR beta used iRepertoire HTBI primers and Arm-PCR of CDR3 regions. TCRdb reprocessed the multiplex PCR reads via MiXCR and lists one record per CDR3 protein. Of about 610,000 distinct CDR3 sequences listed, roughly 16% are singletons. Documented time point: newly diagnosed GD, antithyroid drugs for less than 3 months. PBMCs were the source of the RNA used for TCR sequencing. These data were also filed under a second study, of T cells in Graves' hyperthyroidism and ophthalmopathy.

The sequences come from peripheral blood mononuclear cells (PBMCs), collected at new diagnosis, from a patient treated with antithyroid drugs. Receptor source: a man younger than 35 with Graves disease.

Regarding this clonotype: Germline and junction disagree at one end, which may indicate a read error. V gene TRBV7-3 combines with J gene TRBJ2-7; 7 nucleotides match TRBD2. CDR3 length: 20 amino acids. Germline V gene data show CDR1 as SGHTA and CDR2 as FQGTGA. The CDR3 region has the DNA TGTGCCAGCAGCTTAAACGTGGTGGGAGGGCCGTATTTCTCCCTCTACGAGCGGTACTTC. Translated, it gives CASSLNVVGGPYFSLYERYF.

The rearrangement uses TRBV6-2 or TRBV6-3 and TRBJ2-3, with 12 bases matching TRBD2. V was pared by 6 bases and J by 4 bases, with 11 bases of the junction left unmatched. This CDR3 has 17 amino acids. The germline gives CDR1 MNHEY, CDR2 SVGEGT. The CDR3 spells CASRPRTSGEFADTQYF. The CDR3 nucleotides read TGTGCCAGCAGACCTCGGACTAGCGGGGAGTTCGCAGATACGCAGTATTTT.

This clonotype occurred many times. The chain recombines TRBV7-2 with TRBJ2-5; the D gene is possibly TRBD2 (5 bases). V gave up 1 base and J gave up 1 base, with 10 bases separating them. CDR3 length: 15 amino acids. Germline V gene sequence: CDR1 SGHTA, CDR2 FQGNSA. The CDR3: CASSLEGLRQETQYF. CDR3 in DNA: TGTGCCAGCAGCTTAGAAGGACTCCGCCAAGAGACCCAGTACTTC.

This clonotype appeared a few times. The chain carries TRBV19 and TRBJ1-4; maybe TRBD1 (5 bases). V was trimmed by 1 base and J by 7 bases, leaving 10 bases between them. The germline gives CDR1 LNHDA, CDR2 SQIVND (reference sequence). This CDR3 comprises 14 residues. CDR3 protein: CASSIGTGGEKLFF. CDR3 coding DNA: TGTGCCAGTAGTATAGGCACAGGTGGTGAAAAACTGTTTTTT.

This clonotype was recorded a few times. The rearrangement links TRBV29-1 to TRBJ2-7, with 11 bases lining up with TRBD1. Germline V CDR1 and CDR2: SQVTM, ANQGSEA. V lost 6 bases, J lost 2 bases, and 6 bases stayed unmatched. The CDR3 sequence is 14 residues long. The CDR3 here is CSVTPGQGAYEQYF. The CDR3 DNA follows: TGCAGCGTCACACCGGGACAGGGGGCCTACGAGCAGTACTTC.

This clonotype was seen ten or more times. This chain connects TRBV20-1 to TRBJ2-7; weak D call: TRBD2 (5 bases). CDR1 and CDR2 (germline): DFQATT, SNEGSKA (reference sequence). V shed 5 bases and J shed 3 bases, with 20 bases lying between them. This CDR3 is 15 amino acids long. The CDR3 reads CSAGLGASRFYEQYF. The DNA for the CDR3 is TGCAGTGCTGGCCTGGGAGCGTCCCGTTTCTACGAGCAGTACTTC.

This clonotype was observed many times. The chain links TRBV11-3 to TRBJ2-1; TRBD1 might be the D (6 bases). Germline-derived CDR1 and CDR2 are SGHNT and YENEEA. CDR3 length: 16 residues. V was shortened by 5 bases and J by 2 bases, with 16 bases between the two germline ends. CDR3 in amino acids: CASSPQGSVPYNEQFF. DNA of the CDR3: TGTGCCAGCAGCCCGCAGGGGAGCGTACCCTACAATGAGCAGTTCTTC.

This chain connects TRBV19 to TRBJ1-4, with D possibly TRBD1 on 6 matching bases. Germline CDR1 is LNHDA and CDR2 is SQIVND (reference sequence). Trimming removed 3 bases from V and 10 bases from J, with 18 bases in between. The CDR3 sequence is 15 residues long. CDR3 sequence reads: CASSIAMGAIGKLFF. The CDR3 nucleotides read TGTGCCAGTAGTATTGCAATGGGGGCTATTGGAAAACTGTTTTTT.

In this sample, this clonotype turned up many times. This sequence joins TRBV11-2 and TRBJ2-7, with D possibly being TRBD2 (5 bases). The CDR3 has 15 residues. Germline CDR1 is SGHAT and CDR2 is FQNNGV. V was pared by 4 bases and J by 5 bases, with 18 bases between. DNA of the CDR3: TGTGCCAGCAGCTCACGTCGGGGTTTTGAAGACGAGCAGTACTTC. Translation gives CASSSRRGFEDEQYF.

This clonotype showed up just a few times. The rearrangement joins TRBV20-1 to TRBJ2-3, with TRBD2 as a possible D gene (5 bases). The V end lost 7 bases, the J end lost 4 bases, and 9 bases lay between the germline ends. The CDR3 totals 11 residues. Per the germline V gene, CDR1 is DFQATT and CDR2 is SNEGSKA (reference sequence). CDR3 sequence: CSVDGADTQYF. CDR3 coding DNA: TGCAGTGTAGACGGGGCAGATACGCAGTATTTT.

The rearrangement uses TRBV7-9 and TRBJ2-7; D gene unclear. The CDR3 loop spans 15 amino acids. Between the trimmed V and J ends, which lost 3 bases and 0 bases, there was a span of 12 bases. In germline, CDR1 is SEHNR, CDR2 FQNEAQ (reference sequence). CDR3 bases: TGTGCCAGCAGCTTCTCCGACTCGAGCTCCTACGAGCAGTACTTC. Its translation: CASSFSDSSSYEQYF. Full variable domain (outside the CDR3, taken from reference TRBV7-9 and TRBJ2-7): DTGVSQNPRHKITKRGQNVTFRCDPISEHNRLYWYRQTLGQGPEFLTYFQNEAQLEKSRLLSDRFSAERPKGSFSTLEIQRTEQGDSAMYLCASSFSDSSSYEQYFGPGTRLTVT.

The V and J genes are TRBV20-1 and TRBJ2-1, with D unresolved. With 4 bases removed from V and 10 bases from J, the gap between germline ends came to 11 bases. The CDR3 has 11 residues. CDR1 is DFQATT, CDR2 SNEGSKA, per germline (reference sequence). CDR3 residues: CSATESYEQFF. In nucleotides, the CDR3 is TGCAGTGCTACCGAGTCCTACGAGCAGTTCTTC.

This clonotype appeared many times. The chain links TRBV28 to TRBJ2-1; either TRBD1 or TRBD2 may supply D (5 bases each). The CDR3 length is 13 residues. Germline values: CDR1 MDHEN, CDR2 SYDVKM. Between the trimmed V and J ends, which lost 5 bases and 5 bases, there was a span of 10 bases. CDR3 sequence (DNA): TGTGCCAGCAGTCCACGGGGCAACAATGAGCAGTTCTTC. Translating gives CASSPRGNNEQFF.

This clonotype was counted a single time. V and J are TRBV19 and TRBJ2-3, with TRBD2 matching over 9 bases. Germline-derived CDR1 and CDR2 are LNHDA and SQIVND (reference sequence). The junction had 9 bases not matched to a gene; V was cut back by 3 bases and J by 5 bases. This CDR3 spans 16 amino acids. This CDR3 reads CASSIIGGRAVDTQYF. The CDR3 coding sequence is TGTGCCAGTAGTATTATCGGCGGGAGGGCCGTAGATACGCAGTATTTT.

This clonotype was detected many times. The chain employs TRBV30 and TRBJ2-6; D remains unclear. The CDR3 sequence is 11 residues long. V was shortened by 4 bases and J by 4 bases, with 2 bases between the two germline ends. The V gene's germline CDR1 is GTSNPN and CDR2 SVGIG (reference sequence). The CDR3 DNA reads TGTGCCTGGACCGGGGCCAACGTCCTGACTTTC. It encodes CAWTGANVLTF.

This clonotype was seen repeatedly, ten times or more. V usage is TRBV7-2 and J usage is TRBJ2-3, with D unclear. Trimming left V 1 base short and J 4 bases short, with 12 bases between. The CDR3 length is 15 residues. Looked up from germline, CDR1 is SGHTA and CDR2 is FQGNSA. The CDR3, as DNA: TGTGCCAGCAGCTTAGTTGCCTCTGAGGCAGATACGCAGTATTTT. It translates to CASSLVASEADTQYF.

The count of this clonotype is one. The chain employs TRBV29-1 and TRBJ2-7; a possible D gene is TRBD1 (6 bases). V lost 5 bases to trimming and J lost 7 bases, with 21 bases between them. The V gene's germline CDR1 is SQVTM and CDR2 ANQGSEA. This CDR3 spans 14 amino acids. The CDR3: CSVPSPDRTGEQYF. The CDR3 nucleotides are TGCAGCGTTCCAAGCCCAGACAGGACGGGGGAGCAGTACTTC.

This clonotype was seen many times. The rearrangement uses TRBV12-3 or TRBV12-4 and TRBJ1-2; the D gene is possibly TRBD1 (5 bases). V was clipped by 2 bases and J by 4 bases, with 11 bases between them. The CDR3 covers 14 residues. The CDR3 spells CASSLRPGIYGYTF. The CDR3 coding sequence is TGTGCCAGCAGTTTAAGACCAGGGATCTATGGCTACACCTTC.

This sequence joins TRBV20-1 and TRBJ2-3; 10 positions match TRBD2. Per germline, CDR1 DFQATT and CDR2 SNEGSKA (reference sequence). This CDR3 has 14 residues. With V trimmed by 5 bases and J by 4 bases, 6 bases remained unmatched. CDR3: CSAPLAGSPDTQYF. The CDR3 DNA is TGCAGTGCTCCACTAGCGGGAAGTCCAGATACGCAGTATTTT.

This clonotype was observed once. The chain couples TRBV4-1 to TRBJ1-1; the D is unclear. The CDR3 has 16 residues. V was clipped by 4 bases and J by 1 base, with 16 bases between them. CDR1 MGHRA and CDR2 YSYEKL come from the germline V gene. CDR3 sequence reads: CASSPDKDRTNTEAFF. CDR3 bases: TGCGCCAGCAGCCCAGACAAGGACCGAACGAACACTGAAGCTTTCTTT.

This clonotype showed up many times. The V and J genes are TRBV27 and TRBJ2-5, with D possibly being TRBD1 (7 bases). This CDR3 has 16 residues. V gave up 5 bases and J gave up 4 bases, with 20 bases separating them. The germline CDR1 and CDR2 sequences are MNHEY and SMNVEV (reference sequence). This CDR3 reads CASSPRGPGGIETQYF. The CDR3 DNA reads as TGTGCCAGCAGTCCTAGGGGTCCAGGGGGGATAGAGACCCAGTACTTC.

The chain combines TRBV6-9 with TRBJ1-1; D is perhaps TRBD1 (5 bases). Germline CDR1 and CDR2: MNHGY and SVAAGI. Deletions cut 3 bases from V and 1 base from J, with 9 bases between. This CDR3 contains 14 residues. CDR3 sequence: CASSYPGGNTEAFF. DNA of the CDR3: TGTGCCAGCAGTTACCCCGGGGGGAACACTGAAGCTTTCTTT.

This clonotype was counted between two and nine times. V is TRBV6-4 and J is TRBJ1-1; D is ambiguous. In germline, CDR1 is MRHNA, CDR2 SNTAGT. CDR3 length: 20 amino acids. Trimming stripped 3 bases from V and 0 bases from J, with 26 bases between. CDR3 sequence (DNA): TGTGCCAGCAGTGATTTAGAGGTCACATCGGAAAACCGGATGAACACTGAAGCTTTCTTT. As protein: CASSDLEVTSENRMNTEAFF.